One sample yielded the 3 T cell receptor beta chains listed below, sequenced in a study of technical replicates of blood from a handful of donors. Generated by immunoSEQ multiplex PCR, the TCRdb table keeps only in-frame clones and is missing some. The table shows tens of thousands of clones, with more than 90% occurring only once. The sequenced sample was T cells isolated from PBMCs. The receptors derive from a human donor in good health.

The chain links TRBV2 to TRBJ2-7, with no clear D. The germline V and J ends were trimmed by 9 bases and 0 bases, with 15 bases remaining between them. The CDR3 totals 14 residues. The germline gives CDR1 SNHLY, CDR2 FYNNEI. CDR3 in amino acids: CASFYLGDSYEQYF. CDR3 sequence (DNA): TGTGCCAGTTTCTACCTGGGCGACTCCTACGAGCAGTACTTC.

V is TRBV5-1 and J is TRBJ1-2; tentative D call: TRBD1 (5 bases). Germline V CDR1 and CDR2: SGHRS, YFSETQ. The CDR3 has 15 residues. V lost 2 bases to trimming and J lost 1 base, with 12 bases between them. Written as DNA, the CDR3 is TGCGCCAGCAGCTTAACAGGAAACATTAACTATGGCTACACCTTC. Amino acids: CASSLTGNINYGYTF.

V is TRBV11-3 and J is TRBJ2-7, with a weak D call TRBD1 (6 bases). CDR3 length: 14 residues. CDR1 is SGHNT, CDR2 YENEEA, per germline. V lost 3 bases, J lost 3 bases, and 12 bases lay in between. The CDR3 reads CASSFRDTLYEQYF. DNA for the CDR3: TGTGCCAGCAGCTTCCGGGACACCCTCTACGAGCAGTACTTC. The full variable domain, in which reference TRBV11-3 and TRBJ2-7 provide the parts outside the CDR3, is EAGVVQSPRYKIIEKKQPVAFWCNPISGHNTLYWYLQNLGQGPELLIRYENEEAVDDSQLPKDRFSAERLKGVDSTLKIQPAELGDSAVYLCASSFRDTLYEQYFGPGTRLTVT.